What follows is one T cell receptor beta chain and its context. The antigen remains unidentified. Amplification used 60 Vbeta primers and 13 Jbeta primers. TCRdb's table, derived via immunoSEQ multiplex PCR, lists solely in-frame clones and lacks some. Of about 180,000 clones in the sample, roughly 78% were seen once. This CDR3 is built from 16 residues. The trim removed 0 bases at V and 5 bases at J, leaving 8 bases unmatched. Germline CDR1 SGHRS, CDR2 YFSETQ. The entry originates in a study of cytomegalovirus exposure and HLA in healthy donors. Overall study context: An earlier analysis identified 117 million unique TCR beta sequences in 150 million to 200 million T cells. Overall study findings and caveats: CMV serostatus stood as the only immune exposure information on hand.

This TCR was recovered from a woman between 50 and 59 years old in good health and CMV-seropositive. Sequencing input: PBMCs. This chain joins TRBV5-1 and TRBJ2-3, with 8 bases that match TRBD2. CDR3 region: CASSLAGGADEDTQYF. The CDR3 DNA reads TGCGCCAGCAGCTTGGCGGGGGGGGCGGATGAAGATACGCAGTATTTT. Based on the CDR3 plus reference TRBV5-1 and TRBJ2-3, the full variable domain is KAGVTQTPRYLIKTRGQQVTLSCSPISGHRSVSWYQQTPGQGLQFLFEYFSETQRNKGNFPGRFSGRQFSNSRSEMNVSTLELGDSALYLCASSLAGGADEDTQYFGPGTRLTVL.